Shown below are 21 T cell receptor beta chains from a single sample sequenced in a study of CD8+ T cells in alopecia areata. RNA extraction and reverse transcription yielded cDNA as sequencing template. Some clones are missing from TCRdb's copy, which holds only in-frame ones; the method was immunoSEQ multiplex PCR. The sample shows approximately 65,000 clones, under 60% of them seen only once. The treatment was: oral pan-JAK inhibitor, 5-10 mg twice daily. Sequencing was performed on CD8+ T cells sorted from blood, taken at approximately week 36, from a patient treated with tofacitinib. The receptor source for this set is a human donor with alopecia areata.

CDR3 protein: CASSLQGLYEQFF. Here the CDR3 DNA reads TGTGCCAGCAGCCTACAGGGGCTGTATGAGCAGTTCTTC. V gene TRBV25-1 combines with J gene TRBJ2-1; TRBD1 aligns across 7 bases. Trimming at V came to 6 bases and at J to 8 bases, leaving 7 bases not matched to a gene. Germline V gene sequence: CDR1 MGHDK, CDR2 SYGVNS. This CDR3 is 13 amino acids long.

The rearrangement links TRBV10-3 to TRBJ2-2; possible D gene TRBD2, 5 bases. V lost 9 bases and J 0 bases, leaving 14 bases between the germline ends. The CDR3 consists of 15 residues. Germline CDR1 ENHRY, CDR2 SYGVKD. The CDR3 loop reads CAIYPSGTNTGELFF. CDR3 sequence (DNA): TGTGCCATTTATCCCTCGGGAACGAACACCGGGGAGCTGTTTTTT.

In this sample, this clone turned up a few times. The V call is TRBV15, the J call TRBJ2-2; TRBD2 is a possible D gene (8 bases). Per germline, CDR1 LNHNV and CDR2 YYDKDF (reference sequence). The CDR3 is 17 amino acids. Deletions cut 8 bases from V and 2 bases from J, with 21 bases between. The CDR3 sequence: CATVKGASGSNTGELFF. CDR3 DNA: TGTGCCACCGTCAAGGGGGCTAGCGGGTCCAACACCGGGGAGCTGTTTTTT.

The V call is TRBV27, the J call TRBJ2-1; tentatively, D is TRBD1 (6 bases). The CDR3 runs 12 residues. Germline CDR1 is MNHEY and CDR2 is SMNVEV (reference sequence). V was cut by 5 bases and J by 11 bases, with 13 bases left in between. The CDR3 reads CASSVDRLKQFF. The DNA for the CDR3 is TGTGCCAGCAGTGTGGACAGACTGAAGCAGTTCTTC.

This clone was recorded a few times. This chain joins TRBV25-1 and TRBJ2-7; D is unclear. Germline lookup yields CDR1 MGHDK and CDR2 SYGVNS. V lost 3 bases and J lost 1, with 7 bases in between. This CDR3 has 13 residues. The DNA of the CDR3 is TGTGCCAGCAGTGAGTCCGGGTCCTACGAGCAGTACTTC. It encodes CASSESGSYEQYF.

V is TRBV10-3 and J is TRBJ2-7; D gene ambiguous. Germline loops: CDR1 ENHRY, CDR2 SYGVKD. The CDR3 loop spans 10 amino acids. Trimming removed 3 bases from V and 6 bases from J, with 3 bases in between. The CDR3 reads CAISDGEQYF. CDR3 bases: TGTGCCATCAGTGACGGCGAGCAGTACTTC.

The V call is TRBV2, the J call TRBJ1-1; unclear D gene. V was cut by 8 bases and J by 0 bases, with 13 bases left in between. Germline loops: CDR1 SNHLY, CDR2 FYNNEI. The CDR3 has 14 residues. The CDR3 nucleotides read TGTGCCAGCTTCGAACAGAGAATGAACACTGAAGCTTTCTTT. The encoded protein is CASFEQRMNTEAFF.

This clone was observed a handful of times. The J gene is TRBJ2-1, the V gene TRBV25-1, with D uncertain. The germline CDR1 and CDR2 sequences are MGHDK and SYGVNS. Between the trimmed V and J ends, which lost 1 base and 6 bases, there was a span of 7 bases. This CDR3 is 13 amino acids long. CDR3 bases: TGTGCCAGCAGTGAATTCTCCATCAATGAGCAGTTCTTC. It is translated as CASSEFSINEQFF.

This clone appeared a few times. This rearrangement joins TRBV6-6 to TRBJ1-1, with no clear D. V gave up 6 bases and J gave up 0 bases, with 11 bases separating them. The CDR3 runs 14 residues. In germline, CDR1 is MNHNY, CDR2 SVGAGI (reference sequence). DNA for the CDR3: TGTGCCAGCAGCCACCCCGGGCTGAACACTGAAGCTTTCTTT. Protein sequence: CASSHPGLNTEAFF.

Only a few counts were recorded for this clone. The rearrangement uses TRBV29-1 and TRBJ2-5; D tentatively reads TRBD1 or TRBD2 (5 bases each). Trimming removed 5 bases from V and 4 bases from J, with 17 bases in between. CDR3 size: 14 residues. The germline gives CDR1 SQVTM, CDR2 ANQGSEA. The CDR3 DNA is TGCAGCGTTCCCTCCTACCTGGGGGTAGAGACCCAGTACTTC. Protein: CSVPSYLGVETQYF.

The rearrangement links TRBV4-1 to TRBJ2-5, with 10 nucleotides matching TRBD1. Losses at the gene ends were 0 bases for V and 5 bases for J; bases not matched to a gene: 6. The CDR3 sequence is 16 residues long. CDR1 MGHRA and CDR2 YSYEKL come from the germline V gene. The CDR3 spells CASSQDQWDRGETQYF. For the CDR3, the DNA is TGCGCCAGCAGCCAAGATCAGTGGGACAGGGGCGAGACCCAGTACTTC.

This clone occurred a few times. The CDR3 DNA follows: TGTGCCAGCAGCTCTCCAGGACAAATATTCTACGAGCAGTACTTC. This encodes CASSSPGQIFYEQYF. This chain uses TRBV7-9 with TRBJ2-7, with a tentative D call TRBD1 (5 bases). The CDR3 has 15 residues. The V and J ends lost 4 bases and 3 bases respectively, with 16 bases between them. The germline V gene encodes CDR1 SEHNR and CDR2 FQNEAQ (reference sequence).

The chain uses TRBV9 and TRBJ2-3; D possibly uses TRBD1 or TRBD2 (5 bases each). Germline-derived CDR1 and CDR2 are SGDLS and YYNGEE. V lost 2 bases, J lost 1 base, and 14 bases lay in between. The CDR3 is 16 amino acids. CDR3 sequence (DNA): TGTGCCAGCAGCGTTTGGACACTGGGGGGCACAGATACGCAGTATTTT. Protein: CASSVWTLGGTDTQYF.

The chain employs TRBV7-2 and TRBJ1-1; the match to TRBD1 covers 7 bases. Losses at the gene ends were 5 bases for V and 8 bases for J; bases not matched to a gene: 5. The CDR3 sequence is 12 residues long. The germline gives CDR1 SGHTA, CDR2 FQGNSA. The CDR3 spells CASSPPTGEAFF. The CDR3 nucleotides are TGTGCCAGCAGCCCGCCGACAGGGGAAGCTTTCTTT.

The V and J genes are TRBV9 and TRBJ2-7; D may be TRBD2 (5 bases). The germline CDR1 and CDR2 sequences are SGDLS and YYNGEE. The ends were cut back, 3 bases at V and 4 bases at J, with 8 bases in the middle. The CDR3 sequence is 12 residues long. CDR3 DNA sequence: TGTGCCAGCAGCGGTAGCGATTACGAGCAGTACTTC. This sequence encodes CASSGSDYEQYF.

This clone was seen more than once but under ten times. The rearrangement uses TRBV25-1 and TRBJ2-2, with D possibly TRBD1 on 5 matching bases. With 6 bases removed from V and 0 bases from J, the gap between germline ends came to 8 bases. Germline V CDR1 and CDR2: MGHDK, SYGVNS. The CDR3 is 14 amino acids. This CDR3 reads CASSVTANTGELFF. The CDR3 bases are TGTGCCAGCAGCGTGACAGCGAACACCGGGGAGCTGTTTTTT.

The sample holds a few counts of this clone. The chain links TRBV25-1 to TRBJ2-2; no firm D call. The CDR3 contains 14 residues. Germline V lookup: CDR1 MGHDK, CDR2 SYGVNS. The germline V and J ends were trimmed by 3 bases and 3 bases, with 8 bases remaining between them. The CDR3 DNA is TGTGCCAGCAGTGACCTTGCGGACACCGGGGAGCTGTTTTTT. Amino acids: CASSDLADTGELFF.

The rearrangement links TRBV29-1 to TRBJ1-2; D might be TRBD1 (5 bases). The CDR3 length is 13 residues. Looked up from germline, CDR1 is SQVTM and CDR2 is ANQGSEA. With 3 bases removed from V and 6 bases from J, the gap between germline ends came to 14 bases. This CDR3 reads CSVEGTGEDGYTF. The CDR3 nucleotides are TGCAGCGTTGAGGGTACAGGTGAGGATGGCTACACCTTC.

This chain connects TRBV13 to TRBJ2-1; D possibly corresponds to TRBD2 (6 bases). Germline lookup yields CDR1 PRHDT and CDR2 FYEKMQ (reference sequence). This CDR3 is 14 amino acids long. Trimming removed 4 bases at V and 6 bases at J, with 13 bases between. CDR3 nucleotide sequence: TGTGCCAGCAGCTCCGGGAGATCCCTCAATGAGCAGTTCTTC. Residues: CASSSGRSLNEQFF.

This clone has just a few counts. The CDR3 region has the DNA TGTGCCAGCAGTCAGGGTGTTCTTCGGCCCCAGCATTTT. Translated, it gives CASSQGVLRPQHF. This chain uses TRBV27 with TRBJ1-5; D may be TRBD1 (5 bases). V gave up 5 bases and J gave up 9 bases, with 14 bases separating them. This CDR3 is 13 amino acids long. Per the germline V gene, CDR1 is MNHEY and CDR2 is SMNVEV (reference sequence).

CDR3 sequence (DNA): TGTGCCAGCATCCCCCCAGTCGGCGAGCAGTACTTC. It encodes CASIPPVGEQYF. The genes are TRBV25-1 and TRBJ2-5, with D unclear. The J call is doubtful: the DNA matches TRBJ2-7 better. This CDR3 contains 12 residues. Germline V gives CDR1 MGHDK, CDR2 SYGVNS.